This TCR beta chain was captured by sequencing in a study of control samples from healthy donors and cancer patients. This clone was seen just once. Assay used: immunoSEQ multiplex PCR; TCRdb lists only in-frame clones, some missing. The table lists around 70,000 clones, around 90% of them singletons, with roughly a tenth in the top ten. Sequenced sample: PBMCs. The TCR sequence derives from a woman aged 45-65 years with colorectal cancer.

CDR3 DNA: TGTGCCAGCAGCTTAGTTGACAATGAAGCTTTCTTT. Its translation is CASSLVDNEAFF. V and J are TRBV7-9 and TRBJ1-1; D is unclear. V gave up 1 base and J gave up 7 bases, with 7 bases separating them. The CDR3 length is 12 residues. From germline, CDR1 is SEHNR and CDR2 FQNEAQ (reference sequence).